The source of this T cell receptor (beta chain) is a study of shared clonotypes between healthy human individuals (dated by TCRdb to the early 2020s). About the investigation overall: The cohort comprised two women and three men aged 18 to 49 years. For each donor, three plates each were used for CD4 naive and CD4 memory, two plates were used for CD8 naive, and one plate was used for CD8 memory. Blood TCR repertoires of five healthy adults were deeply sequenced to estimate repertoire size and the extent of clonotype sharing between individuals. Different laboratories and diverse techniques were used to prepare libraries and sequence TCR repertoires, to increase sequencing depth and limit assay-specific biases. Per donor, leukapheresis produced somewhere between about 0.8 and 9 billion PBMCs.

Germline trimming: 4 bases from V, 2 bases from J; junction bases outside gene matches: 3. Its CDR3 holds 14 amino acids, cysteine through phenylalanine. Only the CDR3 part of the read is kept: 42 bases, read in frame from the first base. The germline V gene provides CDR1 SGHTA and CDR2 FQGNSA. General conclusions and limits of the study: About 4.5% of naive CD4, 3% to 3.5% of naive CD8, roughly 2.4% of memory CD4, and less than 0.45% of memory CD8 clonotypes were shared across a few donors. Sampling was limited to blood, and TCR repertoires in tissue likely differ from TCR repertoires in blood. Because the study included a small number of donors, the genetic and exposure-history diversity represented was limited. Compared with non-shared clonotypes, the clonotypes found in all four sorted-subset donors had higher generation probabilities. Rarefaction of sorted-subset datasets indicated incomplete sequencing despite the large sequencing depth. Estimated clonotype richness was generally larger for naive than for memory subsets. Based on pairwise subsampling, the degree of clonotype sharing among donors was expected to be affected by sequencing depth.

The donors were healthy, HIV-negative adults with no recently reported acute infections or vaccinations. Every donor was a Caucasian adult residing in Nashville, Tennessee, USA. CD4+ T cells were enriched by magnetic negative selection; naive cells were then positively selected on CD45RA, and the negative fraction formed the memory subset. After blood collection by leukapheresis, PBMCs were isolated using Ficoll-Histopaque density gradient centrifugation and then cryopreserved in the vapor phase of liquid nitrogen. Analytical flow cytometry was used to check the purity and quantity of each magnetically sorted T cell population. Genomic DNA was isolated from each sorted fraction and quantified by UV absorbance on a Nanodrop 2000c. Using the deep immunoSEQ assay, multiplex PCR amplified TCR CDR3 regions from genomic DNA. Extracted genomic DNA from each cell subset was spread evenly across all wells of several immunoSEQ 96-well plates, with each plate serving as a replicate. For sorted subsets, 200 to 250 ng genomic DNA, equal to some 30,000 T cell genomes, was loaded into each replicate PCR. The purified libraries were quantified using a Qubit 3.0 fluorometer, sized with a Bioanalyzer 2100, and then quantified again using the KAPA Library Quantification kit. Each immunoSEQ 96-well plate was sequenced on its own single-read 150-cycle Illumina NextSeq 550 flow cell. As for the authors' bioinformatics: Because the immunoSEQ output held only junctional sequences and lacked quality scores, the filtering could not match the filtering applied to full-length reads. To assign V/J genes and CDR3, sequences were annotated against IMGT germline references using PyIR, a Python wrapper for IgBLAST v1.9. Reads were filtered out if the reads had weak V/J assignments (E-value above 1e-6), no CDR3, stop codons, out-of-frame junctions, or ambiguous translated residues. V3J clonotypes were defined as sequences sharing the same inferred V gene, J gene, and CDR3 amino acid sequence. Percentage overlap between repertoires was calculated by dividing the number of shared unique clonotypes by the size of the smaller repertoire. Three approaches were used to assess repertoire richness: RTK rarefaction, the Chao1 estimator, and Recon v2.1 estimates of unobserved clonotypes. Generation probabilities were computed with OLGA for all TCRbeta clonotypes obtained by the gDNA method from four donors. Entries here come from immuneACCESS through TCRdb and include only in-frame sequences with V and J called. Some clones fail to appear in such tables; in the studies checked, an unresolved V gene covers under half of the shortfall, and the cause of the remainder is unknown. Clone size and the V and J calls come from that table; the DNA yielded D and trimming. The sample table lists more than 2 million clones, about 94% of them with a count of one. 0.1% to 0.15% of the sample goes to the ten largest clones.

On this clone itself: It has no known antigen specificity. Within one base of it there is no much larger clone, and no base qualities were kept.

The chain links TRBV7-2 with TRBJ2-7; 9 central nucleotides agree with TRBD1. The sequence was obtained from a man aged 18 to 30 in good health. The sample taken for sequencing was naive CD4+ T cells sorted from blood. The cell subset or site label of this sample denotes: CD45RA+ positively selected. The DNA sequence reads TGTGCCAGCAGCTGGGACAGGGCAACCTACGAGCAGTACTTC. This codes for CASSWDRATYEQYF.